Listed here are 14 T cell receptor beta chains from one sample, sequenced in a study of cytotoxic CD8 clonotypes in ibrutinib-treated CLL. Using immunoSEQ multiplex PCR, the repertoire was profiled, and TCRdb retains in-frame clones only, with some absent. The table includes hundreds of thousands of clones, 70% detected once. Source: PBMCs, taken after 24 months of ibrutinib treatment. These receptor sequences come from a human donor with chronic lymphocytic leukemia.

V and J are TRBV11-2 and TRBJ2-1, with D unresolved. V shed 1 base and J shed 6 bases, with 7 bases lying between them. Germline values: CDR1 SGHAT, CDR2 FQNNGV. This CDR3 has 13 amino acids. The CDR3 DNA reads TGTGCCAGCAGCTTAGGACTTAGCAATGAGCAGTTCTTC. Residues: CASSLGLSNEQFF.

The sample holds a few counts of this clone. This chain links TRBV10-3 with TRBJ2-3; D gene ambiguous. Germline values: CDR1 ENHRY, CDR2 SYGVKD. The CDR3 spans 12 residues. The V and J ends lost 8 bases and 4 bases respectively, with 10 bases between them. The CDR3 DNA is TGTGCCATCGCTGGCAGTGCAGATACGCAGTATTTT. Amino acids: CAIAGSADTQYF.

This chain joins TRBV6-1 and TRBJ1-1, with D perhaps matching TRBD1 (6 bases). Germline V CDR1 and CDR2: MNHNS, SASEGT. The CDR3 sequence is 16 residues long. V was trimmed by 4 bases and J by 1 base, leaving 16 bases between them. CDR3: CASSALNWDTNTEAFF. CDR3 DNA: TGTGCCAGCAGTGCGCTCAACTGGGACACGAACACTGAAGCTTTCTTT.

The chain uses TRBV7-3 and TRBJ2-3, with 9 bases identical to TRBD1. V lost 5 bases, J lost 1 base, and 7 bases stayed unmatched. Germline V gene lookup returns CDR1 SGHTA and CDR2 FQGTGA. The CDR3 totals 16 residues. In nucleotides, the CDR3 is TGTGCCAGCAGCCGAAAGACAGGGGGAGGCACAGATACGCAGTATTTT. The encoded protein is CASSRKTGGGTDTQYF.

This chain connects TRBV7-2 to TRBJ1-5; D not resolved. The CDR3 covers 15 residues. Germline lookup yields CDR1 SGHTA and CDR2 FQGNSA. Trimming removed 3 bases from V and 0 bases from J, with 9 bases in between. In DNA form, the CDR3 reads TGTGCCAGCAGCTTCAGCCCCGCTAGCAATCAGCCCCAGCATTTT. The encoded protein is CASSFSPASNQPQHF.

The chain is built from TRBV9 and TRBJ2-1; 14 bases are shared with TRBD2. Germline CDR1 is SGDLS and CDR2 is YYNGEE. V lost 3 bases and J lost 10; bases outside the gene matches: 9. The CDR3 length is 16 residues. CDR3 amino acids: CASSEGLAGVSEEQFF. The DNA for the CDR3 is TGTGCCAGCAGCGAGGGACTAGCGGGAGTCTCGGAAGAGCAGTTCTTC.

The chain joins TRBV28 to TRBJ1-4; weak D call: TRBD1 (5 bases). Trimming stripped 2 bases from V and 8 bases from J, with 12 bases between. The germline CDR1 and CDR2 sequences are MDHEN and SYDVKM. The CDR3 is made up of 14 amino acids. CDR3 nucleotides: TGTGCCAGCAGTTTACGGAGGGGCTGGGAAAAACTGTTTTTT. It yields the protein CASSLRRGWEKLFF.

The chain employs TRBV28 and TRBJ2-7, with a tentative D call TRBD2 (5 bases). Trimming pared 5 bases from V and 3 bases from J, leaving 17 bases between. The germline gives CDR1 MDHEN, CDR2 SYDVKM. CDR3 size: 15 residues. CDR3 region: CASSLPIVGDYEQYF. The CDR3 region has the DNA TGTGCCAGCAGTCTCCCTATTGTGGGAGACTACGAGCAGTACTTC.

The CDR3 sequence is CASSLPGPSQGYTF. CDR3 nucleotide sequence: TGTGCCAGTAGTCTACCGGGACCGAGTCAGGGCTACACCTTC. The rearrangement links TRBV19 to TRBJ1-2; D may be TRBD1 (5 bases). Germline V lookup: CDR1 LNHDA, CDR2 SQIVND (reference sequence). Trimming took off 5 bases at V and 8 bases at J, with 18 bases between the two ends. The CDR3 covers 14 residues.

This chain connects TRBV7-2 to TRBJ2-3; no definite D call. Deletions cut 5 bases from V and 7 bases from J, with 19 bases between. The germline V gene encodes CDR1 SGHTA and CDR2 FQGNSA. This CDR3 spans 15 amino acids. The DNA for the CDR3 is TGTGCCAGCAGCGCTAACTTCGGACCATCCAATACGCAGTATTTT. This gives the protein CASSANFGPSNTQYF. The complete variable domain, with remaining parts taken from reference TRBV7-2 and TRBJ2-3, reads GAGVSQSPSNKVTEKGKDVELRCDPISGHTALYWYRQSLGQGLEFLIYFQGNSAPDKSGLPSDRFSAERTGGSVSTLTIQRTQQEDSAVYLCASSANFGPSNTQYFGPGTRLTVL.

The chain carries TRBV7-3 and TRBJ2-7; D uncertain. Trimming pared 1 base from V and 0 bases from J, leaving 10 bases between. The CDR3 covers 15 residues. Germline values: CDR1 SGHTA, CDR2 FQGTGA. CDR3 sequence reads: CASSLSGSFSYEQYF. CDR3 sequence (DNA): TGTGCCAGCAGCTTAAGCGGCAGCTTCTCCTACGAGCAGTACTTC.

The CDR3 nucleotides are TGTGCCAGTAGCCAGGGGTTAATGGAGACCCAGTACTTC. Protein product: CASSQGLMETQYF. The chain joins TRBV19 to TRBJ2-5; perhaps TRBD1 as D (6 bases). V shed 6 bases and J shed 5 bases, with 13 bases lying between them. Germline V CDR1 and CDR2: LNHDA, SQIVND (reference sequence). CDR3 length equals 13 residues.

V is TRBV7-2 and J is TRBJ1-2, with 9 bases that match TRBD1. V lost 1 base, J lost 8 bases, and 2 bases stayed unmatched. This CDR3 has 13 amino acids. In germline, CDR1 is SGHTA, CDR2 FQGNSA. The CDR3 coding sequence is TGTGCCAGCAGCTTAGGACAGGGGGAAGGCTACACCTTC. As protein: CASSLGQGEGYTF. The variable domain in full, completed from reference TRBV7-2 and TRBJ1-2, reads GAGVSQSPSNKVTEKGKDVELRCDPISGHTALYWYRQSLGQGLEFLIYFQGNSAPDKSGLPSDRFSAERTGGSVSTLTIQRTQQEDSAVYLCASSLGQGEGYTFGSGTRLTVV.

The table lists this clone with a few counts. The V call is TRBV27, the J call TRBJ2-7; 9 bases are a match to TRBD2. Germline V lookup: CDR1 MNHEY, CDR2 SMNVEV (reference sequence). CDR3 length: 14 residues. The trim removed 2 bases at V and 7 bases at J, leaving 6 bases unmatched. This chain's CDR3 is CASSLAGGPREQYF. DNA of the CDR3: TGTGCCAGCAGTTTAGCGGGAGGGCCGAGGGAGCAGTACTTC.